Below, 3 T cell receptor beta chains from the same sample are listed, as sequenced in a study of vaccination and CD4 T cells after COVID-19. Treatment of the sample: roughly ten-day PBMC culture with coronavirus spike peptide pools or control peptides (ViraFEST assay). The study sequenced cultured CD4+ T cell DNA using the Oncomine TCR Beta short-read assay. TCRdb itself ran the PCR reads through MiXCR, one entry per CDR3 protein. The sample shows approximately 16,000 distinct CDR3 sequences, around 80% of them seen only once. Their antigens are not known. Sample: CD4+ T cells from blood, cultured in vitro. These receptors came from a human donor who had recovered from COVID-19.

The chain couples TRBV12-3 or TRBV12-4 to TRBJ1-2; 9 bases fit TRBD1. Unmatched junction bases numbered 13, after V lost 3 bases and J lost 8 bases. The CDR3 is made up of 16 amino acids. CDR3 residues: CASSLAMGNRGQGYTF. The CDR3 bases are TGTGCCAGCAGTTTGGCGATGGGAAACAGGGGGCAAGGCTACACCTTC.

CDR3 residues: CASSPLVSSGADTQYF. The CDR3 DNA reads TGTGCCAGCAGTCCACTCGTCTCTAGCGGCGCGGATACGCAGTATTTT. The rearrangement uses TRBV27 and TRBJ2-3; 7 bases are a match to TRBD2. Losses at the gene ends were 5 bases for V and 6 bases for J; bases not matched to a gene: 14. Per germline, CDR1 MNHEY and CDR2 SMNVEV (reference sequence). There are 16 residues in the CDR3.

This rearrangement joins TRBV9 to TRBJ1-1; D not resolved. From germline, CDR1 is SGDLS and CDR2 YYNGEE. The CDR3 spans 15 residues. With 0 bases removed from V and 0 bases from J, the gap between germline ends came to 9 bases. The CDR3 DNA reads TGTGCCAGCAGCGTAGGTCTGGGATTGAACACTGAAGCTTTCTTT. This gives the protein CASSVGLGLNTEAFF. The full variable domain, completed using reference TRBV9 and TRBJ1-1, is DSGVTQTPKHLITATGQRVTLRCSPRSGDLSVYWYQQSLDQGLQFLIQYYNGEERAKGNILERFSAQQFPDLHSELNLSSLELGDSALYFCASSVGLGLNTEAFFGQGTRLTVV.